Below are 26 T cell receptor beta chains sequenced from a single sample in a study of blood T cells in healthy people across ages. The use of a sample-barcoded 5' primer and a J-beta primer mix characterized a second PCR of 7 to 11 cycles. From the 5' RACE reads, TCRdb called clonotypes with MiXCR, one entry per CDR3 protein. The sample yields some 1.7 million distinct CDR3 sequences, 25% to 30% seen once. Sequencing input: blood. These receptors all come from a woman in her twenties or thirties in good health.

This clonotype was observed a handful of times. The V and J genes are TRBV2 and TRBJ1-4; the D is unclear. The CDR3 spans 15 residues. The germline V gene encodes CDR1 SNHLY and CDR2 FYNNEI. Trimming shortened V by 2 bases and J by 8 bases, and 15 bases separated the two germline ends. This chain's CDR3 is CASSEREGTVEKLFF. CDR3 in DNA: TGTGCCAGCAGTGAACGGGAAGGTACGGTGGAAAAACTGTTTTTT.

This clonotype was counted between two and nine times. The chain links TRBV29-1 to TRBJ1-1; unclear D gene. The germline gives CDR1 SQVTM, CDR2 ANQGSEA. The CDR3 runs to 13 residues. The V gene lost 4 bases and the J gene lost 4 bases, with 13 bases spanning the gap. The CDR3 is CSVVMASGTEAFF. DNA of the CDR3: TGCAGCGTTGTGATGGCGTCAGGCACTGAAGCTTTCTTT.

A few counts support this clonotype. The chain links TRBV20-1 to TRBJ2-2, with TRBD1 as a possible D gene (7 bases). Trimming removed 1 base at V and 5 bases at J, with 11 bases between. Germline V gene lookup returns CDR1 DFQATT and CDR2 SNEGSKA (reference sequence). This CDR3 contains 14 residues. In DNA, the CDR3 is TGCAGTGCTAGAGGCAGGGGGGAAACCGGGGAGCTGTTTTTT. Protein sequence: CSARGRGETGELFF.

J is TRBJ2-2 and V is TRBV7-6; D is uncertain. CDR1 and CDR2 from the germline V gene are SGHVS and FNYEAQ. Trimming shortened V by 2 bases and J by 2 bases, and 15 bases separated the two germline ends. The CDR3 contains 17 residues. The CDR3 DNA is TGTGCCAGCAGCTTACGGCTGCGGCTCACCAACACCGGGGAGCTGTTTTTT. The encoded protein is CASSLRLRLTNTGELFF. The variable domain in full, with the rest retrieved from reference TRBV7-6 and TRBJ2-2, is GAGVSQSPRYKVTKRGQDVALRCDPISGHVSLYWYRQALGQGPEFLTYFNYEAQQDKSGLPNDRFSAERPEGSISTLTIQRTEQRDSAMYRCASSLRLRLTNTGELFFGEGSRLTVL.

This rearrangement joins TRBV24-1 to TRBJ2-3, with D possibly TRBD1 on 7 matching bases. Trimming pared 4 bases from V and 4 bases from J, leaving 17 bases between. In germline, CDR1 is KGHDR, CDR2 SFDVKD. The CDR3 has 16 residues. In DNA form, the CDR3 reads TGTGCCACCAGTGACCCTGACAGGGAGGTCGCAGATACGCAGTATTTT. Translated: CATSDPDREVADTQYF.

The sample holds a few counts of this clonotype. The V gene is TRBV3-1, the J gene TRBJ2-1; 11 nucleotides agree with TRBD2. The V gene end was trimmed by 4 bases and the J gene end by 6 bases; junction bases not matched to a gene: 8. The CDR3 contains 16 residues. The germline gives CDR1 LGHDT, CDR2 YNNKEL (reference sequence). CDR3 bases: TGTGCCAGCAGCCCGCTCACTAGCGGGAGCGTCAATGAGCAGTTCTTC. It specifies CASSPLTSGSVNEQFF.

This clonotype was seen more than once but under ten times. In DNA form, the CDR3 reads TGTGCCAGCTCACCCGGGGGACAAGCCTACGAGCAGTACTTC. This translates into CASSPGGQAYEQYF. V gene TRBV18 combines with J gene TRBJ2-7; D is tentatively TRBD1 or TRBD2 (6 bases each). Germline V CDR1 and CDR2: KGHSH, LQKENI. V was cut by 3 bases and J by 2 bases, with 11 bases left in between. The CDR3 has 14 residues.

This clonotype was observed many times. Compared with germline, one end of the junction differs, possibly owing to a read error. The chain couples TRBV5-1 to TRBJ2-1, with D unresolved. CDR3 length equals 12 residues. CDR1 is SGHRS and CDR2 is YFSETQ in the germline V gene. In nucleotides, the CDR3 is TGTGCCAGCAGCTTAGCCGAGCGTGAGCAGTTCTTC. Amino acid sequence: CASSLAEREQFF.

The chain has TRBV2 and TRBJ2-1, with 8 bases aligning to TRBD2. Germline CDR1 SNHLY, CDR2 FYNNEI. The trim removed 10 bases at V and 7 bases at J, leaving 12 bases unmatched. This CDR3 is 14 amino acids long. Written as DNA, the CDR3 is TGTGCCACCGAGCGGGAGTATAGGGGGAATGAGCAGTTCTTC. Translating gives CATEREYRGNEQFF.

The J gene is TRBJ2-7, the V gene TRBV10-3; 9 nucleotides agree with TRBD2. V trimming: 4 bases; J trimming: 2 bases; junction bases outside the gene matches: 12. Germline CDR1 ENHRY, CDR2 SYGVKD. The CDR3 has 17 residues. In DNA, the CDR3 is TGTGCCATCAGTGCCCCGAGGTCTGAGCGGGAGGCCTACGAGCAGTACTTC. Its protein is CAISAPRSEREAYEQYF.

This clonotype turned up a few times. The chain uses TRBV18 and TRBJ2-5; TRBD1 might be the D (5 bases). CDR1 KGHSH and CDR2 LQKENI come from the germline V gene. This CDR3 has 15 amino acids. Trimming pared 0 bases from V and 4 bases from J, leaving 12 bases between. Here the CDR3 reads CASSPPAGKGETQYF. CDR3 sequence (DNA): TGTGCCAGCTCACCACCGGCAGGGAAGGGAGAGACCCAGTACTTC.

This clonotype was seen more than once but under ten times. The V call is TRBV6-5, the J call TRBJ1-1, with unresolved D. This CDR3 spans 11 amino acids. Germline assignment: CDR1 MNHEY and CDR2 SVGAGI. Trimming pared 7 bases from V and 7 bases from J, leaving 10 bases between. The CDR3 spells CASTGFGEAFF. The DNA for the CDR3 is TGTGCCAGCACTGGGTTCGGTGAAGCTTTCTTT.

V gene TRBV28 combines with J gene TRBJ1-5; 7 positions agree with TRBD1. V shed 2 bases, J shed 5 bases, and the junction held 3 bases outside the gene matches. Germline V gives CDR1 MDHEN, CDR2 SYDVKM. The CDR3 sequence is 14 residues long. The DNA of the CDR3 is TGTGCCAGCAGTTTACAGGGGGGCGATCAGCCCCAGCATTTT. It codes for CASSLQGGDQPQHF.

This clonotype has ten or more counts. V usage is TRBV4-1 and J usage is TRBJ1-4; D is unclear. The CDR3 spans 12 residues. Germline CDR1 and CDR2: MGHRA and YSYEKL. V lost 1 base and J lost 7, with 4 bases in between. In nucleotides, the CDR3 is TGCGCCAGCAGCCAAGTCGGTGAAAAACTGTTTTTT. It yields the protein CASSQVGEKLFF.

This clonotype was detected ten times or more. The chain carries TRBV4-1 and TRBJ1-5; unclear D gene. Trimming took off 4 bases at V and 4 bases at J, with 11 bases between the two ends. The CDR3 covers 14 residues. Germline CDR1 reads MGHRA; CDR2 reads YSYEKL. CDR3 bases: TGCGCCAGCAGCCCTCTGTTGGGGAATCAGCCCCAGCATTTT. This translates into CASSPLLGNQPQHF.

The chain links TRBV10-3 to TRBJ2-4; no reliable D call. The CDR3 spans 12 residues. The V gene's germline CDR1 is ENHRY and CDR2 SYGVKD. Trimming pared 2 bases from V and 13 bases from J, leaving 12 bases between. The CDR3 loop reads CAISEMNDEQYF. CDR3 sequence (DNA): TGTGCCATCAGTGAGATGAACGATGAGCAGTACTTC.

This clonotype has just a few counts. As DNA, the CDR3 is TGCGCCAGCAGCTTGGGAGAAAGCGAAGAAAAACTGTTTTTT. Residues: CASSLGESEEKLFF. The J gene is TRBJ1-4, the V gene TRBV5-1; D gene ambiguous. The V end was cut by 0 bases, the J end by 8 bases, with 11 bases between. CDR1 is SGHRS and CDR2 is YFSETQ in the germline V gene. The CDR3 is 14 amino acids. The variable domain in full, with the rest retrieved from reference TRBV5-1 and TRBJ1-4, is KAGVTQTPRYLIKTRGQQVTLSCSPISGHRSVSWYQQTPGQGLQFLFEYFSETQRNKGNFPGRFSGRQFSNSRSEMNVSTLELGDSALYLCASSLGESEEKLFFGSGTQLSVL.

This chain links TRBV12-3 or TRBV12-4 with TRBJ1-5; TRBD1 matches at 7 bases. The CDR3 length is 14 residues. V gave up 6 bases and J gave up 7 bases; unmatched junction bases: 9. CDR3 nucleotides: TGTGCCAGCAGCCAGACAGGGATTGGGCAGCCCCAGCATTTT. This sequence encodes CASSQTGIGQPQHF.

This clonotype was seen repeatedly, ten times or more. The gene calls are TRBV28 and TRBJ2-7; 7 bases line up with TRBD1. Per germline, CDR1 MDHEN and CDR2 SYDVKM. CDR3 length equals 12 residues. The ends lost 8 bases at V and 2 bases at J; junction bases unmatched: 3. The DNA of the CDR3 is TGTGCCAGCGGCACAGGGGCCTACGAGCAGTACTTC. As protein: CASGTGAYEQYF.

The chain couples TRBV7-9 to TRBJ1-4; D may be TRBD1 (5 bases). Looked up from germline, CDR1 is SEHNR and CDR2 is FQNEAQ (reference sequence). Trimming removed 8 bases at V and 0 bases at J, with 7 bases between. The CDR3 is made up of 13 amino acids. The CDR3 protein is CASGGATNEKLFF. The CDR3 DNA reads as TGTGCCAGCGGGGGGGCAACTAATGAAAAACTGTTTTTT.

The rearrangement links TRBV4-1 to TRBJ1-2, with 9 bases lining up with TRBD1. Trimming took 6 bases from V and 8 from J; bases not matched to a gene: 13. There are 15 residues in the CDR3. Germline assignment: CDR1 MGHRA and CDR2 YSYEKL. CDR3 protein: CASSPQITGGTGYTF. In DNA, the CDR3 is TGCGCCAGCAGTCCCCAAATTACAGGGGGCACGGGCTACACCTTC.

This clonotype has a handful of counts. The V and J genes are TRBV12-5 and TRBJ2-1; D may be TRBD1 or TRBD2 (5 bases each). V lost 2 bases, J lost 0 bases, and 11 bases lay in between. The CDR3 covers 16 residues. Germline V gene lookup returns CDR1 LGHNT and CDR2 FRNRAP. CDR3 coding DNA: TGTGCTAGTGGTTTGCAGGGAGTGATCTCCTACAATGAGCAGTTCTTC. It translates to CASGLQGVISYNEQFF.

The chain joins TRBV28 to TRBJ1-6; D is ambiguous. Trimming pared 6 bases from V and 10 bases from J, leaving 16 bases between. This CDR3 spans 14 amino acids. CDR1 MDHEN and CDR2 SYDVKM come from the germline V gene. As DNA, the CDR3 is TGTGCCAGCAGGTGGGGTTCGGGAGAATCACCCCTCCACTTT. This encodes CASRWGSGESPLHF. Looking up the rest from reference TRBV28 and TRBJ1-6 gives the full variable domain: DVKVTQSSRYLVKRTGEKVFLECVQDMDHENMFWYRQDPGLGLRLIYFSYDVKMKEKGDIPEGYSVSREKKERFSLILESASTNQTSMYLCASRWGSGESPLHFGNGTRLTVT.

This sequence joins TRBV10-1 and TRBJ2-1; 9 bases match TRBD1. The germline V gene encodes CDR1 WNHNN and CDR2 SYGVQD (reference sequence). The length of the CDR3 is 15 residues. Trimming cost V 10 bases and J 6 bases; bases outside gene matches: 13. CDR3 in DNA: TGCGCCAAACCCAATTACGAGACAGGGGGCAATGAGCAGTTCTTC. Residues: CAKPNYETGGNEQFF.

In the case of this clonotype: Relative to the germline gene, one junction end is altered; a read error may explain this. The chain is built from TRBV7-2 and TRBJ2-1; D uncertain. Germline values: CDR1 SGHTA, CDR2 FQGNSA. The CDR3 consists of 16 residues. As DNA, the CDR3 is TGTGTCAGCAGCTTAGTCGCCGGTAGCTCCTACAATGAGCAGTTCTTC. It is translated as CVSSLVAGSSYNEQFF.

The chain carries TRBV6-6 and TRBJ2-7, with a possible D match to TRBD2 (6 bases). The ends were cut back, 2 bases at V and 4 bases at J, with 9 bases in the middle. Germline-derived CDR1 and CDR2 are MNHNY and SVGAGI (reference sequence). CDR3 size: 13 residues. This chain's CDR3 is CASSYETRYEQYF. CDR3 DNA: TGTGCCAGCAGTTACGAGACTAGGTACGAGCAGTACTTC.